These 21 T cell receptor beta chains came from one sample sequenced in a study of PD-L1 blockade in urothelial cancer. Time point: peripheral blood 6 weeks after treatment start. Clones were read by immunoSEQ multiplex PCR, and TCRdb kept only the in-frame ones, dropping some. The table has approximately 120,000 clones, roughly 88% seen once. The source was PBMCs, collected around atezolizumab (anti-PD-L1) treatment. These TCRs come from a man between 45 and 60 years old with urothelial cancer.

The chain couples TRBV7-9 to TRBJ1-2; possible D gene TRBD1, 5 bases. The V end was cut by 4 bases, the J end by 2 bases, with 11 bases between. The CDR3 sequence is 14 residues long. Germline CDR1 SEHNR, CDR2 FQNEAQ (reference sequence). The CDR3 loop reads CASSWGDGNYGYTF. DNA for the CDR3: TGTGCCAGCAGCTGGGGGGACGGGAACTATGGCTACACCTTC.

This rearrangement joins TRBV4-2 to TRBJ2-1; 11 nucleotides line up with TRBD2. This CDR3 contains 19 residues. The germline V gene encodes CDR1 LGHNA and CDR2 YNFKEQ. V dropped 1 base and J dropped 0; count of bases not matched to a gene: 8. In nucleotides, the CDR3 is TGTGCCAGCAGCCAAGCTTTGGGGACTAGCGGAAACTCCTACAATGAGCAGTTCTTC. Translation gives CASSQALGTSGNSYNEQFF.

The gene calls are TRBV29-1 and TRBJ2-2; no reliable D call. CDR1 is SQVTM, CDR2 ANQGSEA, per germline. The germline V and J ends were trimmed by 3 bases and 5 bases, with 7 bases remaining between them. The CDR3 contains 12 residues. The chain's CDR3 is CSVEIRTGELFF. CDR3 DNA: TGCAGCGTTGAGATTAGAACCGGGGAGCTGTTTTTT.

The chain carries TRBV7-8 and TRBJ2-1, with TRBD1 identical over 7 bases. The CDR3 has 15 amino acids. Germline-derived CDR1 and CDR2 are SGHVS and FQNEAQ. V shed 6 bases and J 6 bases; nucleotides not matched to a gene: 11. This CDR3 is CASSHPLGTVNEQFF. The CDR3, as DNA: TGTGCCAGCAGTCACCCCCTCGGGACAGTCAATGAGCAGTTCTTC.

The chain recombines TRBV27 with TRBJ2-3; 7 bases are shared with TRBD1. V lost 7 bases to trimming and J lost 3 bases; unmatched junction nucleotides: 7. This CDR3 is built from 14 residues. CDR1 is MNHEY and CDR2 is SMNVEV in the germline V gene (reference sequence). The CDR3 nucleotides read TGTGCCAGCAATTGGGACAGTCGGACAGATACGCAGTATTTT. This translates into CASNWDSRTDTQYF.

The chain carries TRBV6-1 and TRBJ2-3, with TRBD2 identical over 16 bases. The CDR3 covers 15 residues. Losses at the gene ends were 8 bases for V and 4 bases for J; bases not matched to a gene: 3. CDR1 and CDR2 (germline): MNHNS, SASEGT. The CDR3 nucleotides are TGTGCCAGCGGGGGACTAGCGGGAGGGCCAGATACGCAGTATTTT. Translating gives CASGGLAGGPDTQYF.

The CDR3 region is CASSSPSRDRVYEQYF. As DNA, the CDR3 is TGTGCCAGCAGTTCCCCGAGCCGGGACAGAGTCTACGAGCAGTACTTC. The chain has TRBV28 and TRBJ2-7; 7 positions agree with TRBD1. This CDR3 spans 16 amino acids. Germline trimming cut 4 bases from V and 3 bases from J; bases unmatched to any gene: 12. The germline CDR1 and CDR2 sequences are MDHEN and SYDVKM.

The chain links TRBV6-1 to TRBJ1-5, with D tentatively TRBD1 (6 bases). This CDR3 comprises 15 residues. Germline loops: CDR1 MNHNS, CDR2 SASEGT. V was shortened by 1 base and J by 6 bases, with 13 bases between the two germline ends. This chain's CDR3 is CASSEGEGEGQPQHF. CDR3 bases: TGTGCCAGCAGTGAAGGGGAGGGGGAGGGTCAGCCCCAGCATTTT.

The V and J genes are TRBV14 and TRBJ2-2, with 8 nucleotides matching TRBD1. Germline lookup yields CDR1 SGHDN and CDR2 FVKESK. The V and J ends lost 3 bases and 4 bases, in that order; junction bases with no gene match: 4. This CDR3 spans 15 amino acids. CDR3 coding DNA: TGTGCCAGCAGCCACGGGACAGGCCGCACCGGGGAGCTGTTTTTT. Its protein is CASSHGTGRTGELFF.

V usage is TRBV28 and J usage is TRBJ1-5, with a tentative D call TRBD1 (5 bases). Germline CDR1 reads MDHEN; CDR2 reads SYDVKM. The CDR3 consists of 14 residues. V lost 6 bases and J 4 bases, leaving 13 bases between the germline ends. CDR3 protein: CASSGVRGNQPQHF. The CDR3 DNA sequence: TGTGCCAGCAGCGGAGTAAGGGGAAATCAGCCCCAGCATTTT. The full variable domain, in which reference TRBV28 and TRBJ1-5 provide the parts outside the CDR3, is DVKVTQSSRYLVKRTGEKVFLECVQDMDHENMFWYRQDPGLGLRLIYFSYDVKMKEKGDIPEGYSVSREKKERFSLILESASTNQTSMYLCASSGVRGNQPQHFGDGTRLSIL.

The chain recombines TRBV4-1 with TRBJ2-3; D gene uncertain. CDR1 and CDR2 from the germline V gene are MGHRA and YSYEKL. Between the trimmed V and J ends, which lost 1 base and 5 bases, there was a span of 7 bases. The CDR3 has 13 amino acids. CDR3 coding DNA: TGCGCCAGCAGCCAAGTCACGGGAGATACGCAGTATTTT. The encoded protein is CASSQVTGDTQYF.

The rearrangement links TRBV9 to TRBJ2-2; no clear D. V was clipped by 0 bases and J by 4 bases, with 10 bases between them. Germline V gives CDR1 SGDLS, CDR2 YYNGEE. The CDR3 is 15 amino acids. The CDR3 protein is CASSVGFPGTGELFF. In DNA form, the CDR3 reads TGTGCCAGCAGCGTAGGTTTCCCGGGCACCGGGGAGCTGTTTTTT.

V usage is TRBV5-5 and J usage is TRBJ2-3; 10 nucleotides match TRBD2. The CDR3 runs to 15 residues. J lost 6 bases, V lost 0 bases, and 4 bases had no gene match. CDR1 and CDR2 from the germline V gene are SGHKS and YYEKEE (reference sequence). Here the CDR3 DNA reads TGTGCCAGCAGCTTGGCTAGCGGGAGTTTGGATACGCAGTATTTT. This codes for CASSLASGSLDTQYF.

This rearrangement joins TRBV4-1 to TRBJ2-3, with TRBD2 identical over 13 bases. The CDR3 runs 16 residues. The trim removed 4 bases at V and 3 bases at J, leaving 4 bases unmatched. Germline loops: CDR1 MGHRA, CDR2 YSYEKL. Here the CDR3 reads CASSRGLAGVTDTQYF. The CDR3 DNA follows: TGCGCCAGCAGCCGTGGACTAGCGGGAGTGACAGATACGCAGTATTTT.

CDR3 protein: CASSLADNYEQYF. The CDR3 coding sequence is TGTGCCAGCAGCTTGGCCGACAACTACGAGCAGTACTTC. The gene calls are TRBV5-8 and TRBJ2-7; D remains ambiguous. The CDR3 consists of 13 residues. V lost 0 bases, J lost 3 bases, and 7 bases lay in between. CDR1 is SGHTS, CDR2 YDEGEE, per germline.

The chain joins TRBV20-1 to TRBJ1-2, with D unresolved. The V and J ends lost 7 bases and 1 base respectively, with 7 bases between them. The CDR3 runs 11 residues. Germline assignment: CDR1 DFQATT and CDR2 SNEGSKA (reference sequence). CDR3 nucleotide sequence: TGCAGTGATCTGAGTAACTATGGCTACACCTTC. Translated: CSDLSNYGYTF.

This chain joins TRBV11-3 and TRBJ2-3, with 10 bases that match TRBD2. Germline V gives CDR1 SGHNT, CDR2 YENEEA. Trimming at V came to 5 bases and at J to 4 bases, leaving 9 bases not matched to a gene. The CDR3 extends over 16 amino acids. The CDR3 loop is CASSPSSGRGADTQYF. The CDR3, as DNA: TGTGCCAGCAGCCCCTCTAGCGGGAGAGGTGCAGATACGCAGTATTTT.

The gene calls are TRBV19 and TRBJ1-6, with 8 nucleotides matching TRBD1. The CDR3 is 14 residues long. The junction had 9 bases not matched to a gene; V was cut back by 10 bases and J by 7 bases. The V gene's germline CDR1 is LNHDA and CDR2 SQIVND (reference sequence). The DNA for the CDR3 is TGTGCCACCATCGACAGGGGAGGAAATTCACCCCTCCACTTT. Its protein is CATIDRGGNSPLHF.

The chain combines TRBV19 with TRBJ1-2, with a possible D match to TRBD1 (5 bases). There are 13 residues in the CDR3. Trimming pared 6 bases from V and 2 bases from J, leaving 10 bases between. Germline CDR1 is LNHDA and CDR2 is SQIVND (reference sequence). CDR3 sequence reads: CASRTRQNYGYTF. CDR3 nucleotides: TGTGCCAGTAGGACGAGACAGAACTATGGCTACACCTTC.

The CDR3 loop is CASSPMGREGYGYTF. CDR3 DNA sequence: TGCGCCAGCAGCCCCATGGGGAGGGAGGGCTATGGCTACACCTTC. The chain links TRBV4-1 to TRBJ1-2; D ambiguous. This CDR3 comprises 15 residues. Germline assignment: CDR1 MGHRA and CDR2 YSYEKL. V shed 4 bases and J shed 4 bases, with 16 bases lying between them.

The V and J genes are TRBV28 and TRBJ1-5; perhaps TRBD1 as D (5 bases). CDR3 size: 15 residues. V lost 6 bases, J lost 0 bases, and 12 bases lay in between. Germline V CDR1 and CDR2: MDHEN, SYDVKM. CDR3: CASRDRLNSNQPQHF. The CDR3 DNA reads TGTGCCAGCAGAGACAGACTCAATAGCAATCAGCCCCAGCATTTT.